Shown below are 30 T cell receptor beta chains from a single sample sequenced in a study of tumor-infiltrating lymphocytes in primary liver carcinoma. A constant-region primer served to make TCR beta cDNA from about 0.45 ug total RNA. Investigators got TCR beta libraries out of three nested multiplex PCR rounds, done with slightly modified ARM-PCR. Two initial PCR rounds of about 11 cycles each paired TRBV1-TRBV30 forward primers with a C-beta reverse primer. TCRdb reprocessed the multiplex PCR reads via MiXCR and lists one record per CDR3 protein. Of 100,000 to 150,000 distinct CDR3 sequences in the sample, 64% were seen once. Co-extracting RNA and DNA was done with roughly 17-34 mg of unsorted bulk tissue as input. The sample was liver tumor tissue from sampling region 3. Subset: tumor region T3, left-lateral pole. The receptors were sampled from a woman aged 60 to 75 with primary liver carcinoma and hepatitis B virus infection.

The V and J genes are TRBV12-3 or TRBV12-4 and TRBJ2-1; 11 bases fit TRBD2. There are 17 residues in the CDR3. Trimming at V came to 11 bases and at J to 2 bases, leaving 14 bases not matched to a gene. The chain's CDR3 is CAGSPTGSGRAYNEQFF. The DNA for the CDR3 is TGTGCCGGTAGCCCCACCGGTAGCGGGAGGGCCTACAATGAGCAGTTCTTC.

This clonotype was picked up a small number of times. Being one base from a much bigger clone, this may be a read error. The gene calls are TRBV7-8 and TRBJ2-7, with a weak D call TRBD1 (5 bases). CDR3 length: 13 amino acids. In germline, CDR1 is SGHVS, CDR2 FQNEAQ. The CDR3 spells CASSFAGPYELYF. CDR3 coding DNA: TGTGCCAGCAGCTTTGCAGGGCCCTACGAGCTGTACTTC.

This clonotype came up once. This sequence joins TRBV5-1 and TRBJ2-2; TRBD1 might be the D (5 bases). Germline V gene data show CDR1 as SGHRS and CDR2 as YFSETQ. The CDR3 consists of 16 residues. V shed 7 bases and J shed 4 bases, with 20 bases lying between them. Here the CDR3 reads CASGQRQTRTTGELFF. CDR3 bases: TGCGCCAGCGGCCAACGACAGACCCGAACCACCGGGGAGCTGTTTTTT.

In regard to this clonotype: A read error is likely, as this CDR3 ends without the conserved phenylalanine or tryptophan. This chain links TRBV28 with TRBJ2-7; D may correspond to TRBD1 or TRBD2 (11 bases each). V was trimmed by 5 bases and J by 7 bases, leaving 30 bases between them. The germline V gene has CDR1 MDHEN and CDR2 SYDVKM. The CDR3 loop spans 18 amino acids. The chain's CDR3 is CASSTSGTGGTSGYEQYL. In DNA, the CDR3 is TGTGCCAGCAGTACCTCCGGGACAGGGGGGACTAGCGGTTATGAGCAGTACCTC.

At least ten counts were recorded for this clonotype. V is TRBV13 and J is TRBJ2-6; the D call may be TRBD1 or TRBD2 (6 bases each). The CDR3 runs to 17 residues. V lost 3 bases, J lost 6 bases, and 18 bases lay in between. CDR1 is PRHDT and CDR2 is FYEKMQ in the germline V gene (reference sequence). CDR3 residues: CASSFGARGREANVLTF. The CDR3 region has the DNA TGTGCCAGCAGCTTTGGCGCCCGGGGGCGAGAGGCCAACGTCCTGACTTTC.

This clonotype has more than one count but fewer than ten. Possible read error: a much larger clone is one base away. The chain links TRBV6-6 to TRBJ1-5, with 8 bases that match TRBD1. The CDR3 has 15 amino acids. After removal of 9 bases from V and 1 base from J, the junction contained 8 bases not matched to a gene. From germline, CDR1 is MNHNY and CDR2 SVGAGI (reference sequence). The CDR3 DNA is TGTGCCAGTCAATGGACAGGGAAGAGCAATCAGCCCCAGCATTTT. As protein: CASQWTGKSNQPQHF.

The rearrangement uses TRBV30 and TRBJ1-4; 7 positions agree with TRBD1. The CDR3 is made up of 17 amino acids. Germline-derived CDR1 and CDR2 are GTSNPN and SVGIG (reference sequence). The V segment lost 2 bases and the J segment 8 bases; nucleotides outside the gene matches: 17. CDR3 DNA: TGTGCCTGGAGTACGAAAGGGGGCGAGGACTTACGAGAAAAACTGTTTTTT. Protein product: CAWSTKGGEDLREKLFF.

This clonotype was seen ten or more times. The chain couples TRBV6-1 to TRBJ2-3; the match to TRBD2 covers 11 bases. The CDR3 contains 16 residues. Germline values: CDR1 MNHNS, CDR2 SASEGT. Trimming at V came to 2 bases and at J to 6 bases, leaving 7 bases not matched to a gene. CDR3 in amino acids: CASSELAGGPLDTQYF. CDR3 nucleotide sequence: TGTGCCAGCAGTGAACTAGCGGGAGGCCCTTTGGATACGCAGTATTTT.

Turning to this clonotype: Its ends do not fully match the called genes, so a read error is possible. The chain couples TRBV11-2 to TRBJ1-4, with TRBD1 as a possible D gene (6 bases). The CDR3 covers 17 residues. The V gene's germline CDR1 is SGHAT and CDR2 FQNNGV. In nucleotides, the CDR3 is TGTGTCAGCAGCTCGCACAGGGAGCTGGCAACTAATGAAAAACTGTTTTTT. It specifies CVSSSHRELATNEKLFF.

About this clonotype: One end of the junction fails to match germline, which may point to a read error. The genes are TRBV6-5 and TRBJ2-1, with TRBD2 matching over 8 bases. There are 15 residues in the CDR3. CDR1 and CDR2 from the germline V gene are MNHEY and SVGAGI. CDR3: CVSSYGREGRYEQFF. The CDR3 bases are TGTGTCAGCAGTTACGGACGGGAGGGCCGGTATGAGCAGTTCTTC.

About this clonotype itself: An end of the junction does not agree with germline; a read error may underlie this. This chain uses TRBV30 with TRBJ1-1; a possible D gene is TRBD1 (5 bases). CDR3 length: 15 residues. Looked up from germline, CDR1 is GTSNPN and CDR2 is SVGIG (reference sequence). The CDR3 protein is CASINPGLRNIEAFF. The DNA of the CDR3 is TGTGCCTCGATCAACCCAGGGCTCCGGAACATTGAAGCTTTCTTT. The variable domain in full, completed from reference TRBV30 and TRBJ1-1, reads SQTIHQWPATLVQPVGSPLSLECTVEGTSNPNLYWYRQAAGRGLQLLFYSVGIGQISSEVPQNLSASRPQDRQFILSSKKLLLSDSGFYLCASINPGLRNIEAFFGQGTRLTVV.

Of note for this clonotype: A read error may explain this, as a much larger clone is one base away. This chain connects TRBV28 to TRBJ2-3, with TRBD1 matching over 12 bases. Losses at the gene ends were 5 bases for V and 4 bases for J; bases not matched to a gene: 7. The CDR3 length is 16 residues. CDR1 is MDHEN, CDR2 SYDVKM, per germline. CDR3 bases: TGTGCCAGCAGTCCACACCGGGACAGGGGGCCAGATACGCAGTATTTT. This codes for CASSPHRDRGPDTQYF.

As for this clonotype: At one boundary the junction diverges from the germline segment, which might be a read error. This rearrangement joins TRBV6-1 to TRBJ1-1, with D possibly being TRBD1 (6 bases). Per the germline V gene, CDR1 is MNHNS and CDR2 is SASEGT. The CDR3 is 14 amino acids. DNA for the CDR3: TGTGCCAGCAACCAGGGACAAACGAACACTGGAGCTTTCTTT. Translating gives CASNQGQTNTGAFF.

In its sample, this clonotype ranks as medium-sized. This CDR3 is CASSLGLPTDTQYF. The CDR3 region has the DNA TGTGCCAGCAGCCTGGGACTGCCCACAGATACGCAGTATTTT. This chain links TRBV11-2 with TRBJ2-3; D possibly corresponds to TRBD2 (6 bases). Between the trimmed V and J ends, which lost 5 bases and 2 bases, there was a span of 11 bases. Per germline, CDR1 SGHAT and CDR2 FQNNGV. The CDR3 covers 14 residues.

The V and J genes are TRBV28 and TRBJ2-2, with TRBD2 matching over 9 bases. CDR3 size: 16 residues. The V segment lost 4 bases and the J segment 3 bases; nucleotides outside the gene matches: 6. CDR1 and CDR2 (germline): MDHEN, SYDVKM. This CDR3 is CASSSELAGHTGELFF. For the CDR3, the DNA is TGTGCCAGCAGTTCCGAGCTAGCGGGGCACACCGGGGAGCTGTTTTTT.

A word on this clonotype: One end of the junction fails to match germline, which may point to a read error. The V call is TRBV6-2 or TRBV6-3, the J call TRBJ2-1; D is perhaps TRBD1 or TRBD2 (5 bases each). CDR3 length: 15 amino acids. The germline V gene encodes CDR1 MNHEY and CDR2 SVGEGT. The CDR3 sequence: CASSTTGTAYNEQFF. Here the CDR3 DNA reads TGTGCGAGCAGTACGACCGGGACGGCGTACAATGAGCAGTTCTTC.

Turning to this clonotype: This sequence may be a read error, since a much larger clone differs from it by one base. V and J are TRBV11-3 and TRBJ2-3; the match to TRBD2 covers 9 bases. This CDR3 is built from 16 residues. The V gene's germline CDR1 is SGHNT and CDR2 YENEEA. The trim removed 5 bases at V and 6 bases at J, leaving 12 bases unmatched. The CDR3 protein is CASSGSPAGGADTQYF. The CDR3 nucleotides read TGTGCCAGCAGCGGCAGCCCGGCGGGAGGGGCGGATACGCAGTATTTT.

A word on this clonotype: A read error is possible here, since a much larger clone lies one base away. V and J are TRBV6-6 and TRBJ2-7; D unresolved. CDR3 length: 13 amino acids. Trimming took 6 bases from V and 4 from J, leaving 13 bases between them. CDR1 is MNHNY and CDR2 is SVGAGI in the germline V gene (reference sequence). CDR3 in amino acids: CASRRPHRYEQYF. In DNA form, the CDR3 reads TGTGCCAGCAGACGTCCGCATCGATACGAGCAGTACTTC.

Comment on this clonotype: A much larger clone differs by one base, so this may be a read error. For the CDR3, the DNA is TGCGCCAGCAATGGGGGGGCAGAGAATGAGCAGTTCTTC. This translates into CASNGGAENEQFF. The chain recombines TRBV10-1 with TRBJ2-1; TRBD2 is a possible D gene (7 bases). V was shortened by 7 bases and J by 7 bases, with 14 bases between the two germline ends. Germline-derived CDR1 and CDR2 are WNHNN and SYGVQD (reference sequence). This CDR3 comprises 13 residues.

This clonotype has ten or more counts. This chain connects TRBV5-5 to TRBJ1-5, with D tentatively TRBD1 (5 bases). The CDR3 covers 13 residues. Germline-derived CDR1 and CDR2 are SGHKS and YYEKEE (reference sequence). Trimming removed 3 bases from V and 7 bases from J, with 11 bases in between. CDR3 amino acids: CASSSQGVQPQHF. The CDR3 region has the DNA TGTGCCAGCAGCTCCCAGGGCGTGCAGCCCCAGCATTTT. Full variable domain (missing parts from reference TRBV5-5 and TRBJ1-5): DAGVTQSPTHLIKTRGQQVTLRCSPISGHKSVSWYQQVLGQGPQFIFQYYEKEERGRGNFPDRFSARQFPNYSSELNVNALLLGDSALYLCASSSQGVQPQHFGDGTRLSIL.

Turning to this clonotype: Its ends do not fully match the called genes, so a read error is possible. The chain couples TRBV4-1 to TRBJ1-2; D ambiguous. Germline assignment: CDR1 MGHRA and CDR2 YSYEKL. CDR3 length equals 16 residues. DNA for the CDR3: TGCGCCGGCAGCCCCCTCAGCCGGAATTCTTACGATGGCTACACCTTC. Its protein is CAGSPLSRNSYDGYTF.

Worth noting for this clonotype: A much larger clone is a single base away; this may be a read error. The V gene is TRBV7-9, the J gene TRBJ1-5, with D uncertain. Per the germline V gene, CDR1 is SEHNR and CDR2 is FQNEAQ (reference sequence). The length of the CDR3 is 15 residues. CDR3 sequence (DNA): TGTGCCAGCAGCTCCCCGGGCAATAGCAATCAGCCCCACCATTTT. Protein product: CASSSPGNSNQPHHF.

In the case of this clonotype: This likely comes from a read error, as the CDR3 has no conserved phenylalanine or tryptophan at its end. The V call is TRBV29-1, the J call TRBJ2-1; TRBD1 is a possible D gene (5 bases). The CDR3 is 12 residues long. CDR1 is SQVTM, CDR2 ANQGSEA, per germline. The CDR3: CSASRAYDEQFI. The CDR3 nucleotides read TGCAGCGCAAGCAGGGCCTACGATGAGCAGTTCATC.

This clonotype was detected ten times or more. V is TRBV30 and J is TRBJ2-3; TRBD1 is a possible D gene (5 bases). V was trimmed by 3 bases and J by 1 base, leaving 8 bases between them. From germline, CDR1 is GTSNPN and CDR2 SVGIG (reference sequence). The CDR3 is made up of 13 amino acids. The CDR3 DNA follows: TGTGCCTGGAGCAGGGATCGCACAGATACGCAGTATTTT. It is translated as CAWSRDRTDTQYF.

This clonotype was detected ten times or more. V gene TRBV14 combines with J gene TRBJ1-4; D is undetermined. This CDR3 comprises 13 residues. The germline CDR1 and CDR2 sequences are SGHDN and FVKESK. Between the trimmed V and J ends, which lost 3 bases and 11 bases, there was a span of 13 bases. The CDR3 sequence: CASSQGTDSKLFF. In DNA form, the CDR3 reads TGTGCCAGCAGCCAGGGAACGGACTCGAAACTGTTTTTT.

The rearrangement uses TRBV29-1 and TRBJ2-3, with no clear D. The length of the CDR3 is 15 residues. CDR1 and CDR2 from the germline V gene are SQVTM and ANQGSEA. The CDR3 region is CGAMPRNVGIDTQYF. CDR3 DNA: TGCGGCGCCATGCCGCGGAACGTGGGGATAGATACGCAGTATTTT.

Concerning this clonotype itself: A much bigger clone sits one base away, suggesting this may be a read error. The V gene is TRBV6-1, the J gene TRBJ2-7; 10 positions agree with TRBD1. The CDR3 has 16 residues. The V gene end was trimmed by 3 bases and the J gene end by 4 bases; junction bases not matched to a gene: 9. Per the germline V gene, CDR1 is MNHNS and CDR2 is SASEGT. CDR3 bases: TGTGCCAGCAGTGACGGGACAGGGGTGTGGAAATACGAGCAGTACTTC. Its translation is CASSDGTGVWKYEQYF.

Note on this clonotype: At one end, the junction sequence differs from germline, possibly due to a read error. This rearrangement joins TRBV5-1 to TRBJ2-1; TRBD2 aligns across 7 bases. Germline CDR1 reads SGHRS; CDR2 reads YFSETQ. The CDR3 consists of 15 residues. DNA for the CDR3: TGCGCCAGCAGCTTTCAAAGCGGGATGGGGAATGAGCGGTTCTTC. This gives the protein CASSFQSGMGNERFF.

Details on this clonotype: A read error may be the cause here, since a much bigger clone is one base away. The rearrangement joins TRBV6-6 to TRBJ2-3; tentative D call: TRBD1 (6 bases). Trimming stripped 5 bases from V and 3 bases from J, with 18 bases between. CDR1 is MNHNY and CDR2 is SVGAGI in the germline V gene (reference sequence). The CDR3 contains 16 residues. Here the CDR3 reads CASSRAGTTMTDTQYF. In DNA, the CDR3 is TGTGCCAGCAGTCGTGCCGGGACAACTATGACAGATACGCAGTATTTT.

This clonotype was observed many times. This chain uses TRBV11-3 with TRBJ2-7; no clear D. V was cut by 0 bases and J by 2 bases, with 14 bases left in between. Germline assignment: CDR1 SGHNT and CDR2 YENEEA. The CDR3 has 16 amino acids. CDR3 nucleotide sequence: TGTGCCAGCAGCTTAGAAAAAGGGCCCGGGCCCTACGAGCAGTACTTC. Translating it yields CASSLEKGPGPYEQYF.